This T cell receptor (beta chain) was retrieved from a study of cytomegalovirus exposure and HLA in healthy donors. This CDR3 spans 15 amino acids. V was cut by 6 bases and J by 3 bases, with 17 bases left in between. CDR1 and CDR2 (germline): MGHDK, SYGVNS. Whole-study findings and limits: Common viral pathogens were later found to be apparently linked to several of the most significant clusters.

The PCR made use of 60 Vbeta and 13 Jbeta primers. The table came from immunoSEQ multiplex PCR; TCRdb's copy has only in-frame clones and leaves some out. The sample shows fewer than 45,000 clones, over 60% of them seen only once. Worth noting for this clone: The antigen is undetermined.

The chain recombines TRBV25-1 with TRBJ1-1; D unclear. The sample was PBMCs. The receptor was isolated from a woman in her 30s in good health and CMV-seronegative. CDR3 in amino acids: CASRGRQPKDTEAFF. For the CDR3, the DNA is TGTGCCAGCAGGGGTCGACAACCTAAGGACACTGAAGCTTTCTTT. Together with reference TRBV25-1 and TRBJ1-1, the CDR3 gives the full variable domain: EADIYQTPRYLVIGTGKKITLECSQTMGHDKMYWYQQDPGMELHLIHYSYGVNSTEKGDLSSESTVSRIRTEHFPLTLESARPSHTSQYLCASRGRQPKDTEAFFGQGTRLTVV.